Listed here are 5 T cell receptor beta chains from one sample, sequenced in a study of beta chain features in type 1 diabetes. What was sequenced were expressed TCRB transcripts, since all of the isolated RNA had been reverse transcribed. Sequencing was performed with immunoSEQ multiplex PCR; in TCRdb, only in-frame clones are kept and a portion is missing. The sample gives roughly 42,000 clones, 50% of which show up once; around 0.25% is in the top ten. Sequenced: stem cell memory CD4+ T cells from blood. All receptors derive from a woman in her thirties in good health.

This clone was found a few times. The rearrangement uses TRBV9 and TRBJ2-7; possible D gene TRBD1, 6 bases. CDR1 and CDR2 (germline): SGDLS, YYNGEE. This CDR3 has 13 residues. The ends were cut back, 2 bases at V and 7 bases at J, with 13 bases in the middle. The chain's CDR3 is CASSVGQGREQYF. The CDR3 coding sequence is TGTGCCAGCAGCGTGGGGCAGGGGAGAGAGCAGTACTTC.

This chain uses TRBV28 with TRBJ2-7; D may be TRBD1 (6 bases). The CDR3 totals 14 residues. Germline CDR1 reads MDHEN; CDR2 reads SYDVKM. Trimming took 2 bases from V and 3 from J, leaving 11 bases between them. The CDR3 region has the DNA TGTGCCAGCAGTTTACAGGGGACCAACTACGAGCAGTACTTC. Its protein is CASSLQGTNYEQYF.

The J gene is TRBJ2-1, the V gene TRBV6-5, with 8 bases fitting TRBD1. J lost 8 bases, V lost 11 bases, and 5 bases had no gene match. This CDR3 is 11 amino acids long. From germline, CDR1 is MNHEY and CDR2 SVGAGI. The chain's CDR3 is CASHRGDEQFF. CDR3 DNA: TGTGCCTCCCACAGGGGGGATGAGCAGTTCTTC.

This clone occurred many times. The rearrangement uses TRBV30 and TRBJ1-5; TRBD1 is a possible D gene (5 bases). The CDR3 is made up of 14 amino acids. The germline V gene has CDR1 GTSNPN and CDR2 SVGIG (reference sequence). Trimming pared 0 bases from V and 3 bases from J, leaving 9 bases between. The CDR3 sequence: CAWSVQVVNQPQHF. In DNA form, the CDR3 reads TGTGCCTGGAGTGTACAGGTAGTCAATCAGCCCCAGCATTTT. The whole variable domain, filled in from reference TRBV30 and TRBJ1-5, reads SQTIHQWPATLVQPVGSPLSLECTVEGTSNPNLYWYRQAAGRGLQLLFYSVGIGQISSEVPQNLSASRPQDRQFILSSKKLLLSDSGFYLCAWSVQVVNQPQHFGDGTRLSIL.

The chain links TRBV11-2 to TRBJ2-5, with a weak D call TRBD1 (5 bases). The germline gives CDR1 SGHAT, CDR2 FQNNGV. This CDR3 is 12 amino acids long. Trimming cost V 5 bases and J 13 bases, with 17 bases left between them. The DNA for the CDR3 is TGTGCCAGCAGCGCCGAAAGGGGTAGCCTGTACTTC. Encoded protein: CASSAERGSLYF. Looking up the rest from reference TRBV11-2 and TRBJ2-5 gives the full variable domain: EAGVAQSPRYKIIEKRQSVAFWCNPISGHATLYWYQQILGQGPKLLIQFQNNGVVDDSQLPKDRFSAERLKGVDSTLKIQPAKLEDSAVYLCASSAERGSLYFGPGTRLLVL.